These 20 T cell receptor beta chains came from one sample sequenced in a study of cytomegalovirus exposure and HLA in healthy donors. 13 Jbeta primers and 60 Vbeta primers were used for the PCR. Method: immunoSEQ multiplex PCR; TCRdb's copy keeps in-frame clones and lacks some. The table has approximately 150,000 clones, about four fifths seen once. Sequencing used PBMCs. The receptors were sampled from a man aged 45-65 years in good health and CMV-seropositive.

As to this clone: A read error is likely here: a far larger clone is one base away. This sample also contains other DNA sequences that code for the same CDR3. CDR3 sequence (DNA): TGTGCCAGCAGCCTCTCGACGGGACAGTACAACAATGAGCAGTTCTTC. Protein: CASSLSTGQYNNEQFF. The V call is TRBV5-4, the J call TRBJ2-1, with 7 bases fitting TRBD1. V was clipped by 4 bases and J by 5 bases; unmatched bases: 12. This CDR3 is 16 amino acids long. CDR1 is SGHNT and CDR2 is YYREEE in the germline V gene (reference sequence).

The rearrangement uses TRBV5-6 and TRBJ1-2, with 7 bases fitting TRBD1. Germline V gene sequence: CDR1 SGHDT, CDR2 YYEEEE. The CDR3 extends over 14 amino acids. The trim removed 4 bases at V and 4 bases at J, leaving 7 bases unmatched. The CDR3 loop reads CASSVDRSAYGYTF. Written as DNA, the CDR3 is TGTGCCAGCAGCGTGGACAGGTCTGCCTATGGCTACACCTTC. The full variable domain, in which reference TRBV5-6 and TRBJ1-2 provide the parts outside the CDR3, is DAGVTQSPTHLIKTRGQQVTLRCSPKSGHDTVSWYQQALGQGPQFIFQYYEEEERQRGNFPDRFSGHQFPNYSSELNVNALLLGDSALYLCASSVDRSAYGYTFGSGTRLTVV.

This chain joins TRBV28 and TRBJ2-6, with D hard to call. The CDR3 spans 16 residues. Deletions cut 6 bases from V and 0 bases from J, with 12 bases between. CDR1 and CDR2 from the germline V gene are MDHEN and SYDVKM. The CDR3 DNA reads as TGTGCCAGCAGAGTTTTCTCCGGCTCTGGGGCCAACGTCCTGACTTTC. Protein: CASRVFSGSGANVLTF.

This chain links TRBV15 with TRBJ2-1; D is perhaps TRBD2 (5 bases). CDR1 and CDR2 from the germline V gene are LNHNV and YYDKDF (reference sequence). With 0 bases removed from V and 9 bases from J, the gap between germline ends came to 9 bases. This CDR3 has 13 residues. The CDR3 region is CATSRDRGLEQFF. For the CDR3, the DNA is TGTGCCACCAGCAGAGATCGAGGGCTTGAGCAGTTCTTC.

The chain employs TRBV19 and TRBJ2-1; no definite D call. Germline V gene lookup returns CDR1 LNHDA and CDR2 SQIVND (reference sequence). This CDR3 comprises 11 residues. V gave up 4 bases and J gave up 9 bases, with 7 bases separating them. CDR3 in amino acids: CASSNPGEQFF. DNA of the CDR3: TGTGCCAGTAGTAATCCGGGTGAGCAGTTCTTC.

The chain recombines TRBV6-5 with TRBJ2-7; 7 bases agree with TRBD2. V was clipped by 0 bases and J by 6 bases; unmatched bases: 5. CDR1 MNHEY and CDR2 SVGAGI come from the germline V gene. CDR3 size: 14 residues. DNA of the CDR3: TGTGCCAGCAGTTACTCGGGGGGGATCGGCGAGCAGTACTTC. Its translation: CASSYSGGIGEQYF.

This clone was detected only a few times. V gene TRBV11-1 combines with J gene TRBJ2-1, with D perhaps TRBD1 (6 bases). Germline assignment: CDR1 SGHAT and CDR2 FQDESV (reference sequence). CDR3 size: 15 residues. The germline V and J ends were trimmed by 5 bases and 4 bases, with 15 bases remaining between them. The CDR3 DNA is TGTGCCAGCAGCGAACAGGGATCTGTTTACAATGAGCAGTTCTTC. This encodes CASSEQGSVYNEQFF.

V gene TRBV4-1 combines with J gene TRBJ2-3; 9 bases align to TRBD1. Looked up from germline, CDR1 is MGHRA and CDR2 is YSYEKL. Germline trimming cut 5 bases from V and 2 bases from J; bases unmatched to any gene: 2. The CDR3 contains 14 residues. The CDR3 DNA is TGCGCCAGCAGCGACAGGGGGAACACAGATACGCAGTATTTT. This sequence encodes CASSDRGNTDTQYF.

This chain connects TRBV6-5 to TRBJ2-7, with 9 bases identical to TRBD1. V shed 6 bases, J shed 1 base, and the junction held 4 bases outside the gene matches. CDR3 length equals 14 residues. Germline V CDR1 and CDR2: MNHEY, SVGAGI. The CDR3 reads CASRAQGASYEQYF. The CDR3 DNA follows: TGTGCCAGCAGGGCACAGGGGGCGTCCTACGAGCAGTACTTC.

The chain employs TRBV7-3 and TRBJ2-7; possible D gene TRBD1, 6 bases. The CDR3 contains 13 residues. Trimming pared 3 bases from V and 6 bases from J, leaving 12 bases between. Germline lookup yields CDR1 SGHTA and CDR2 FQGTGA. The CDR3 coding sequence is TGTGCCAGCAGCTTCCTACGGGACACCGAGCAGTACTTC. Protein sequence: CASSFLRDTEQYF. Variable domain in full (rest from reference TRBV7-3 and TRBJ2-7): GAGVSQTPSNKVTEKGKYVELRCDPISGHTALYWYRQSLGQGPEFLIYFQGTGAADDSGLPNDRFFAVRPEGSVSTLKIQRTERGDSAVYLCASSFLRDTEQYFGPGTRLTVT.

This chain uses TRBV9 with TRBJ2-2; D might be TRBD2 (5 bases). Trimming took off 4 bases at V and 3 bases at J, with 10 bases between the two ends. The CDR3 is made up of 14 amino acids. Germline-derived CDR1 and CDR2 are SGDLS and YYNGEE. The CDR3 coding sequence is TGTGCCAGCAGCAGGAGCGGCTACACCGGGGAGCTGTTTTTT. This translates into CASSRSGYTGELFF.

A few counts support this clone. The chain is built from TRBV7-4 and TRBJ1-1; 8 bases match TRBD1. V shed 5 bases, J shed 4 bases, and the junction held 6 bases outside the gene matches. Germline V gene sequence: CDR1 SGHVT, CDR2 SQSDAQ. This CDR3 contains 14 residues. Here the CDR3 DNA reads TGTGCCAGCAGCCTGTCGACAGGGGCCACTGAAGCTTTCTTT. Translated, it gives CASSLSTGATEAFF.

This clone was found once. The rearrangement links TRBV25-1 to TRBJ2-2; TRBD2 agrees at 7 bases. CDR1 MGHDK and CDR2 SYGVNS come from the germline V gene. This CDR3 has 16 amino acids. The J segment lost 5 bases and the V segment lost 1 base, leaving 7 bases of the junction unmatched. The CDR3 nucleotides are TGTGCCAGCAGTGAATGGGGGGGTAGGGATACCGGGGAGCTGTTTTTT. Translated: CASSEWGGRDTGELFF.

This chain connects TRBV6-1 to TRBJ2-1; TRBD2 matches 12 bases. The CDR3 totals 16 residues. From germline, CDR1 is MNHNS and CDR2 SASEGT. J lost 8 bases, V lost 2 bases, and 7 bases had no gene match. The DNA of the CDR3 is TGTGCCAGCAGTGAAATGACTAGCGGGGGCCGCGATGAGCAGTTCTTC. Its translation: CASSEMTSGGRDEQFF.

The chain has TRBV29-1 and TRBJ2-1; 13 bases match TRBD2. CDR1 SQVTM and CDR2 ANQGSEA come from the germline V gene. This CDR3 contains 14 residues. V lost 7 bases to trimming and J lost 7 bases; unmatched junction nucleotides: 7. The CDR3 loop is CSAGGTSGTNEQFF. The CDR3 coding sequence is TGCAGCGCCGGGGGGACTAGCGGGACTAATGAGCAGTTCTTC.

The chain uses TRBV27 and TRBJ2-7; D is perhaps TRBD2 (6 bases). Trimming took off 6 bases at V and 7 bases at J, with 22 bases between the two ends. Germline V gives CDR1 MNHEY, CDR2 SMNVEV (reference sequence). CDR3 size: 15 residues. DNA of the CDR3: TGTGCCAGCAGGATACTCTCATCGGGACTTCAGGAGCAGTACTTC. Translating gives CASRILSSGLQEQYF.

The chain employs TRBV29-1 and TRBJ1-1; D is uncertain. V lost 6 bases and J 8 bases, leaving 10 bases between the germline ends. CDR1 and CDR2 (germline): SQVTM, ANQGSEA. The CDR3 is 10 amino acids. The CDR3 DNA follows: TGCAGCGTAGACCCCGGGGAAGCTTTCTTT. This translates into CSVDPGEAFF.

The V and J genes are TRBV28 and TRBJ1-2, with D unclear. Per the germline V gene, CDR1 is MDHEN and CDR2 is SYDVKM. The V end was cut by 4 bases, the J end by 10 bases, with 10 bases between. CDR3 length: 11 residues. The CDR3, as DNA: TGTGCCAGCAGTTATCGGGATGTCTACACCTTC. This translates into CASSYRDVYTF.

The CDR3 DNA is TGTGCCTGGGAGACGGTTGGGGGCGCCTACGAGCAGTACTTC. It translates to CAWETVGGAYEQYF. The gene calls are TRBV30 and TRBJ2-7, with a possible D match to TRBD1 (6 bases). This CDR3 region has 14 residues. V lost 5 bases to trimming and J lost 2 bases, with 16 bases between them. Germline V gene sequence: CDR1 GTSNPN, CDR2 SVGIG (reference sequence).

The rearrangement links TRBV19 to TRBJ1-5; 10 bases map to TRBD1. The CDR3 runs to 14 residues. V was pared by 7 bases and J by 4 bases, with 4 bases of the junction left unmatched. The germline V gene has CDR1 LNHDA and CDR2 SQIVND (reference sequence). CDR3 in DNA: TGTGCCAGTACCAGACAGGGGGCGAATCAGCCCCAGCATTTT. Amino acids: CASTRQGANQPQHF.